The subject of this entry is one TCR beta chain. Its antigen remains unidentified. This may be a read error, as it is one base from a much larger clone. Aged 18 to 65, the patients had hyperthyroidism that was newly diagnosed and had lasted under 2 months. The diagnoses drew upon clinical symptoms, serum thyroxine and TRAb, thyroid ultrasound and orbital computed tomography. The data are from a study of T cells in Graves' hyperthyroidism and ophthalmopathy. Study-level findings and limits: Ophthalmopathy was distinguished from stable hyperthyroidism by 13 V-J signatures. Blood also showed most of the thyroid clonotypes that were expanded above 0.001.

Germline V gene data show CDR1 as DFQATT and CDR2 as SNEGSKA (reference sequence). The CDR3 totals 13 residues. Amplification of TCR beta CDR3 regions used RNA as the template. The HTBI primer set was used in a first-round RT-PCR of the TCR CDR3. TCRdb itself ran the multiplex PCR reads through MiXCR, one entry per CDR3 protein. The data contain 600,000 or so distinct CDR3 sequences, 15% to 20% of them singletons. The source is a woman in her twenties or thirties with Graves' hyperthyroidism. The rearrangement joins TRBV20-1 to TRBJ2-7; D possibly corresponds to TRBD2 (6 bases). Material for sequencing was blood. The CDR3 is CSADGGRRYEHYF. CDR3 coding DNA: TGCAGTGCCGATGGAGGGAGGCGCTACGAGCATTACTTC.